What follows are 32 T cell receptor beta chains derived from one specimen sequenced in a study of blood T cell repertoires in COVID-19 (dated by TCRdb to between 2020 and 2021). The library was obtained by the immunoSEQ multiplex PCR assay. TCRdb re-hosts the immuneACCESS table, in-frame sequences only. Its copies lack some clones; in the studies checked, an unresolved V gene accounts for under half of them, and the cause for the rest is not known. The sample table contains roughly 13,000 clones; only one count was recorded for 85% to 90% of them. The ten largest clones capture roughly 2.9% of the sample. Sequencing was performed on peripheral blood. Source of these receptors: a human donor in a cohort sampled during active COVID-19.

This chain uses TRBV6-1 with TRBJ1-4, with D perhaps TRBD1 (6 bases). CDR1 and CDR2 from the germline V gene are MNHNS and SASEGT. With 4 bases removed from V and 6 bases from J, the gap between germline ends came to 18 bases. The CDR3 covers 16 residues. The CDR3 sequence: CASSGSRGVVDEKLFF. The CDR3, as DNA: TGTGCCAGCAGTGGAAGCAGGGGTGTCGTCGATGAAAAACTGTTTTTT.

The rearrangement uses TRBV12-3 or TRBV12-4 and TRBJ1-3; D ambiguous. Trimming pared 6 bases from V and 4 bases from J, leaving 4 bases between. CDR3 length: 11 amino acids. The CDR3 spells CASSSGNTIYF. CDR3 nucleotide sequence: TGTGCCAGCAGCTCGGGAAACACCATATATTTT.

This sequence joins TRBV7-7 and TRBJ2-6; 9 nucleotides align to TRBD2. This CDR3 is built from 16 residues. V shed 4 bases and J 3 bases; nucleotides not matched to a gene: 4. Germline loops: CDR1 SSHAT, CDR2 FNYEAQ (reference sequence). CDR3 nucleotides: TGTGCCAGCAGCTCATCACTAGCGGGTGGGGCCAACGTCCTGACTTTC. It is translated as CASSSSLAGGANVLTF.

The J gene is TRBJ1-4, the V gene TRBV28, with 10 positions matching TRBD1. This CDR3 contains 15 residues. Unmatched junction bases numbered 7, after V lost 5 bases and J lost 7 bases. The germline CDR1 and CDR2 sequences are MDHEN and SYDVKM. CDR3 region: CASSPATGGLEKLFF. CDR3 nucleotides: TGTGCCAGCAGTCCGGCGACAGGGGGCCTTGAAAAACTGTTTTTT. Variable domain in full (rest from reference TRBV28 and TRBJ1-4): DVKVTQSSRYLVKRTGEKVFLECVQDMDHENMFWYRQDPGLGLRLIYFSYDVKMKEKGDIPEGYSVSREKKERFSLILESASTNQTSMYLCASSPATGGLEKLFFGSGTQLSVL.

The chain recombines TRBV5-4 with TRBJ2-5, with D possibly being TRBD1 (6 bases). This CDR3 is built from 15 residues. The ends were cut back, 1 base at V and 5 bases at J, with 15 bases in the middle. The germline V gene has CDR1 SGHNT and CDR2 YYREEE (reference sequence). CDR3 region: CASSLYQGIEETQYF. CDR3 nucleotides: TGTGCCAGCAGCTTGTATCAGGGGATAGAGGAGACCCAGTACTTC.

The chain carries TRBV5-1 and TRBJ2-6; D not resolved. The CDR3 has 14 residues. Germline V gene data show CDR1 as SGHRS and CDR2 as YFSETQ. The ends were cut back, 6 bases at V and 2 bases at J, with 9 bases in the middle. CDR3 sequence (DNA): TGCGCCAGCACCCGGGTTACTGGGGCCAACGTCCTGACTTTC. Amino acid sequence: CASTRVTGANVLTF.

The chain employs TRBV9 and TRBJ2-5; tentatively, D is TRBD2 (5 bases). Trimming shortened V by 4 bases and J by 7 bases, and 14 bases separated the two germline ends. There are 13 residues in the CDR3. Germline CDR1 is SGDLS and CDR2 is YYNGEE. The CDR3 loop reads CASSSEGPTTQYF. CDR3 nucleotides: TGTGCCAGCAGCTCAGAGGGCCCGACGACCCAGTACTTC.

CDR3 in amino acids: CASSPYRGGTSGSLNTGELFF. The DNA for the CDR3 is TGTGCCAGTAGCCCTTATCGGGGTGGGACTAGCGGGAGCCTTAACACCGGGGAGCTGTTTTTT. This chain uses TRBV19 with TRBJ2-2, with 14 bases matching TRBD2. CDR1 is LNHDA, CDR2 SQIVND, per germline (reference sequence). The CDR3 length is 21 residues. V lost 6 bases and J lost 2; bases outside the gene matches: 17.

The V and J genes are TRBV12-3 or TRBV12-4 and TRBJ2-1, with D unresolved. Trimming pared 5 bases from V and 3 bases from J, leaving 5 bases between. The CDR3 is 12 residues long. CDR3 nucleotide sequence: TGTGCCAGCAGTGTCAACTACAATGAGCAGTTCTTC. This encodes CASSVNYNEQFF.

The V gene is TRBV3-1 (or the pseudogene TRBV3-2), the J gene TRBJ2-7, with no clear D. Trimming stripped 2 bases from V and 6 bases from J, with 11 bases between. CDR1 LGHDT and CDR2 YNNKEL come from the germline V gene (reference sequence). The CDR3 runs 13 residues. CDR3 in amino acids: CASSQSGPPEQYF. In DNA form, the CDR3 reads TGTGCCAGCAGCCAATCGGGTCCGCCCGAGCAGTACTTC.

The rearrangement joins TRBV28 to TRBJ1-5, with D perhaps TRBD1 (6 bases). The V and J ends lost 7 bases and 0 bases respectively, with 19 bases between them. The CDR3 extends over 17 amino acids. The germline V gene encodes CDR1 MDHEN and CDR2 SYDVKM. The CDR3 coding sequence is TGTGCCAGCAACCCGCAAAGGGGGAAAGATAGCAATCAGCCCCAGCATTTT. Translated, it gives CASNPQRGKDSNQPQHF.

CDR3 DNA: TGCGCCAGCAGCTACAGCGGGGGAGCCTCCTACGAGCAGTACTTC. Translation gives CASSYSGGASYEQYF. The V call is TRBV5-1, the J call TRBJ2-7; 8 nucleotides align to TRBD2. The germline V gene has CDR1 SGHRS and CDR2 YFSETQ. The CDR3 runs to 15 residues. The V and J ends lost 3 bases and 0 bases, in that order; junction bases with no gene match: 5.

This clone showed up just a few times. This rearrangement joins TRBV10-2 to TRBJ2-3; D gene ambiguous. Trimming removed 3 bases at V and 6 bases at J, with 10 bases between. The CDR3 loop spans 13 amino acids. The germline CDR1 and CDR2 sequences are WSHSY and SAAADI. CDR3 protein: CASSELSVDTQYF. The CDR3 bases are TGCGCCAGCAGTGAACTCTCGGTGGATACGCAGTATTTT.

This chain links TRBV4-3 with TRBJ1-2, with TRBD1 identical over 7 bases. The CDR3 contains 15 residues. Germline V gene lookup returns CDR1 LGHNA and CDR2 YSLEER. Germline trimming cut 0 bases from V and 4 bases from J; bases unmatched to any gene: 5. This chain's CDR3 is CASSQDDRVGYGYTF. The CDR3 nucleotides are TGCGCCAGCAGCCAAGATGACAGGGTTGGCTATGGCTACACCTTC.

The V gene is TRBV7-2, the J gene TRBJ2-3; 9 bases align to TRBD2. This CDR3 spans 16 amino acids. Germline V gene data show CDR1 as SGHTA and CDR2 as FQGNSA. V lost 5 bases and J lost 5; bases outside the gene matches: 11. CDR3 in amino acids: CASSRRSGSDGDTQYF. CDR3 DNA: TGTGCCAGCAGCCGCCGTAGCGGGAGTGACGGAGATACGCAGTATTTT.

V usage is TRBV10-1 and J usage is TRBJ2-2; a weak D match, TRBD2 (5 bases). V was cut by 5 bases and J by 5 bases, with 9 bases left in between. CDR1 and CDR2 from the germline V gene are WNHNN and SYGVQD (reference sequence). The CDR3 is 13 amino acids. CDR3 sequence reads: CASSPRGTGELFF. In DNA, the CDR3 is TGCGCCAGCAGTCCCCGGGGTACCGGGGAGCTGTTTTTT.

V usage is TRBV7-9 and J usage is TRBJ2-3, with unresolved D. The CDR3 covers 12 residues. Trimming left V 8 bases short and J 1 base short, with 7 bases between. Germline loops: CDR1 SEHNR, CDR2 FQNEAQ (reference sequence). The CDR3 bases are TGTGCCAGCCAGGCACGCACAGATACGCAGTATTTT. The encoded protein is CASQARTDTQYF.

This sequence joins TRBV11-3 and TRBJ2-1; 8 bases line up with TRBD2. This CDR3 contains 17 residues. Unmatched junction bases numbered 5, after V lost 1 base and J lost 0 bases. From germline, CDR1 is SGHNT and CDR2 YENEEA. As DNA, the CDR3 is TGTGCCAGCAGCTTAGGTAGCGGGATTAGCTCCTACAATGAGCAGTTCTTC. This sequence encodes CASSLGSGISSYNEQFF.

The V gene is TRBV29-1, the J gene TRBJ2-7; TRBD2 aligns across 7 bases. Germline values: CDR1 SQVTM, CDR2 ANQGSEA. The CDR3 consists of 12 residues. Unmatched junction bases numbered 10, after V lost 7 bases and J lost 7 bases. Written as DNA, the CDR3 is TGCAGCGCCCAATTAGCGGGTCGAGAGCAGTACTTC. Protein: CSAQLAGREQYF.

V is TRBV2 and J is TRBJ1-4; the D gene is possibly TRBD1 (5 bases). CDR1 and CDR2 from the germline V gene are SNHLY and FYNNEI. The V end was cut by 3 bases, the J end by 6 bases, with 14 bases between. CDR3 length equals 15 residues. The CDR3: CASSDYGGADEKLFF. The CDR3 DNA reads TGTGCCAGCAGTGATTACGGGGGAGCTGATGAAAAACTGTTTTTT.

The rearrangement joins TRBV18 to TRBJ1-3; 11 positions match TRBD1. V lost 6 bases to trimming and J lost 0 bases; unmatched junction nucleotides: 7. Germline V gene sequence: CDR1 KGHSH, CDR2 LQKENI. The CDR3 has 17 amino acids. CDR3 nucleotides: TGTGCCAGCTCCCAGAGGACAGGGGGCCTCTCTGGAAACACCATATATTTT. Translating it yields CASSQRTGGLSGNTIYF.

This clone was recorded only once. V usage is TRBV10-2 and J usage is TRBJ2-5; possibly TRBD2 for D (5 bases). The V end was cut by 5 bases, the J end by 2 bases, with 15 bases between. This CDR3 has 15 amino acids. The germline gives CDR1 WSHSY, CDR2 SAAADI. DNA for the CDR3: TGCGCCAGCAGTCTAGCCGAGGTGGGACAAGAGACCCAGTACTTC. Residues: CASSLAEVGQETQYF.

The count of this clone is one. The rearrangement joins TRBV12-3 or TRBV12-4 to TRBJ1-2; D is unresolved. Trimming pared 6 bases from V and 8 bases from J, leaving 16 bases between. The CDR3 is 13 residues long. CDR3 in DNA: TGTGCCAGCAGGTGGACTCCGGAGGGCGGCTACACCTTC. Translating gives CASRWTPEGGYTF.

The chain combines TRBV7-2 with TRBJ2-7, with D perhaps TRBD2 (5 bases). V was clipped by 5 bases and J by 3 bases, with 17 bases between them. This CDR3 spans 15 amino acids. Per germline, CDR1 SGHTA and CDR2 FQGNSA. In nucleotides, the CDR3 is TGTGCCAGCAGCCTAGGGAGTTCGAAGCTCTACGAGCAGTACTTC. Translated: CASSLGSSKLYEQYF. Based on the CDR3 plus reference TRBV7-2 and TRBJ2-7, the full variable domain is GAGVSQSPSNKVTEKGKDVELRCDPISGHTALYWYRQSLGQGLEFLIYFQGNSAPDKSGLPSDRFSAERTGGSVSTLTIQRTQQEDSAVYLCASSLGSSKLYEQYFGPGTRLTVT.

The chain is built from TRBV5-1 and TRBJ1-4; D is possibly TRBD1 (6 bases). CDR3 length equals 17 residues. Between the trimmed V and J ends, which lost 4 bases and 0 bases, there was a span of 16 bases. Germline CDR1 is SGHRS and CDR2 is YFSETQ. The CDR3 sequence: CASSPGQTSATNEKLFF. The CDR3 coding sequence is TGCGCCAGCAGCCCCGGACAGACGAGTGCAACTAATGAAAAACTGTTTTTT. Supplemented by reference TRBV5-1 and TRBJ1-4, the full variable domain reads KAGVTQTPRYLIKTRGQQVTLSCSPISGHRSVSWYQQTPGQGLQFLFEYFSETQRNKGNFPGRFSGRQFSNSRSEMNVSTLELGDSALYLCASSPGQTSATNEKLFFGSGTQLSVL.

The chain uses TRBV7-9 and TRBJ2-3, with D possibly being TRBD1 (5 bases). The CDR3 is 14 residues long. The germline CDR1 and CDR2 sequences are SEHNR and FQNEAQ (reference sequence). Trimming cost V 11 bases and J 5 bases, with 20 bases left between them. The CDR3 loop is CASSRSGAVDTQYF. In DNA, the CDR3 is TGTGCCTCATCCAGAAGTGGGGCGGTAGATACGCAGTATTTT.

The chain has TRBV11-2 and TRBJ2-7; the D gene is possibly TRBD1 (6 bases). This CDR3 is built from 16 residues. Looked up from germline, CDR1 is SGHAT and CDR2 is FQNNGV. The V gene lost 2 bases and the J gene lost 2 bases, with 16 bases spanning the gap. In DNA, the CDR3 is TGTGCCAGCAGCTTAAGTGTAGTCAGGGGTCCCTACGAGCAGTACTTC. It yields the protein CASSLSVVRGPYEQYF.

The CDR3 bases are TGTGCCAGCACCCCATCCAGGACAGTCAACTATGGCTACACCTTC. It encodes CASTPSRTVNYGYTF. V usage is TRBV6-5 and J usage is TRBJ1-2, with D possibly being TRBD1 (6 bases). The CDR3 has 15 amino acids. V was pared by 7 bases and J by 2 bases, with 17 bases between. The germline V gene encodes CDR1 MNHEY and CDR2 SVGAGI.

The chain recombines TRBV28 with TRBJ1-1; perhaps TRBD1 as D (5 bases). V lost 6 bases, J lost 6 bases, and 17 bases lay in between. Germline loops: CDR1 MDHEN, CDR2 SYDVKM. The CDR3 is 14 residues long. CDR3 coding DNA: TGTGCCAGCAGCAACCGGGGGGGTAAGGCTGAAGCTTTCTTT. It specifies CASSNRGGKAEAFF. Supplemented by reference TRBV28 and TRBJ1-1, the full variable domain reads DVKVTQSSRYLVKRTGEKVFLECVQDMDHENMFWYRQDPGLGLRLIYFSYDVKMKEKGDIPEGYSVSREKKERFSLILESASTNQTSMYLCASSNRGGKAEAFFGQGTRLTVV.

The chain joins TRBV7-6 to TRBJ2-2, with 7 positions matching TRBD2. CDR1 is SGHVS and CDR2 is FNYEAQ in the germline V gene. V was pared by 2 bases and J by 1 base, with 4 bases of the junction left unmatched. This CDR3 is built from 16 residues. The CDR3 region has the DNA TGTGCCAGCAGCTTACGAGGCGGGGGGAACACCGGGGAGCTGTTTTTT. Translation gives CASSLRGGGNTGELFF.

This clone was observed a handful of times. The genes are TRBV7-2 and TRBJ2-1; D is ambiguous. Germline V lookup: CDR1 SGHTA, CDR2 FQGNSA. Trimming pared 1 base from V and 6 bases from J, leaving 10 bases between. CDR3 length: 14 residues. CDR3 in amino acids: CASSLGASPNEQFF. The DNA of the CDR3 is TGTGCCAGCAGCTTAGGGGCCTCGCCCAATGAGCAGTTCTTC.

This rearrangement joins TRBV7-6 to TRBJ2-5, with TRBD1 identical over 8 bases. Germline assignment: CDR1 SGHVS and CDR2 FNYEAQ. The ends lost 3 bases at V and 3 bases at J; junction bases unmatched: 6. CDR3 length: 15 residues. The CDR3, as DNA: TGTGCCAGCAGCTTGGGGGCAGGGGGCAAAGAGACCCAGTACTTC. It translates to CASSLGAGGKETQYF. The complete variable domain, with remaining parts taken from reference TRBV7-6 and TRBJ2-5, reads GAGVSQSPRYKVTKRGQDVALRCDPISGHVSLYWYRQALGQGPEFLTYFNYEAQQDKSGLPNDRFSAERPEGSISTLTIQRTEQRDSAMYRCASSLGAGGKETQYFGPGTRLLVL.